The 28 T cell receptor beta chains in this list originate from one sample, sequenced in a study of metastatic and nonmetastatic thyroid tumors. TCRdb called clones again from the PCR reads with MiXCR. The data hold approximately 41,000 clones, with 20% to 25% observed a single time. Patients underwent thyroid surgery, and none had received any treatment before it. The sequencing sample was made of tumor tissue. These receptors all come from a female donor with papillary thyroid cancer or a benign thyroid nodule (not recorded which). Some clones in this sample may be carry-over from other donors' samples.

This clone has a count of ten or more. The V call is TRBV11-2, the J call TRBJ2-3; the D gene is possibly TRBD2 (7 bases). The germline V and J ends were trimmed by 2 bases and 4 bases, with 13 bases remaining between them. Germline assignment: CDR1 SGHAT and CDR2 FQNNGV. This CDR3 is built from 15 residues. The CDR3 region has the DNA TGTGCCAGCAGCTTAAGGGGCGGGGGCCCAGATACGCAGTATTTT. Translating gives CASSLRGGGPDTQYF.

The V call is TRBV2, the J call TRBJ2-5, with 10 bases that match TRBD2. This CDR3 has 14 residues. V lost 3 bases to trimming and J lost 5 bases; unmatched junction nucleotides: 3. Looked up from germline, CDR1 is SNHLY and CDR2 is FYNNEI. The CDR3 coding sequence is TGTGCCAGCAGTGATCAACTAGCGGGGGAGACCCAGTACTTC. Translation: CASSDQLAGETQYF.

The chain has TRBV20-1 and TRBJ2-1, with D possibly TRBD2 on 5 matching bases. Germline values: CDR1 DFQATT, CDR2 SNEGSKA (reference sequence). The V end lost 1 base, the J end lost 6 bases, and 19 bases lay between the germline ends. The CDR3 consists of 16 residues. The CDR3 reads CSARGGWTQNPNEQFF. The CDR3 coding sequence is TGCAGTGCTAGAGGAGGGTGGACCCAGAACCCCAATGAGCAGTTCTTC.

As DNA, the CDR3 is TGTGCCAGCAGTGAATTGGCAGGGCGCTACGAGCAGTACTTC. This codes for CASSELAGRYEQYF. The gene calls are TRBV6-1 and TRBJ2-7; tentative D call: TRBD1 (5 bases). Germline V CDR1 and CDR2: MNHNS, SASEGT. CDR3 length equals 14 residues. The V end was cut by 2 bases, the J end by 3 bases, with 11 bases between.

This clone was seen more than once but under ten times. The chain uses TRBV27 and TRBJ2-3; no reliable D call. The CDR3 has 15 amino acids. Germline V gives CDR1 MNHEY, CDR2 SMNVEV (reference sequence). Trimming took 5 bases from V and 1 from J, leaving 13 bases between them. The CDR3 nucleotides are TGTGCCAGCAGTCCACCTGAGTCTGGCACAGATACGCAGTATTTT. Its translation: CASSPPESGTDTQYF.

This clone showed up just a few times. Here the CDR3 reads CASSRTGVQGNTGELFF. CDR3 in DNA: TGCGCCAGCAGTCGAACCGGGGTGCAAGGGAACACCGGGGAGCTGTTTTTT. The V and J genes are TRBV5-1 and TRBJ2-2; perhaps TRBD2 as D (5 bases). V lost 5 bases to trimming and J lost 1 base, with 18 bases between them. CDR3 size: 17 residues. CDR1 SGHRS and CDR2 YFSETQ come from the germline V gene.

The chain has TRBV30 and TRBJ1-4; D ambiguous. Germline CDR1 GTSNPN, CDR2 SVGIG (reference sequence). The V and J ends lost 1 base and 8 bases respectively, with 8 bases between them. The CDR3 consists of 12 residues. This CDR3 reads CAWSENSEKLFF. As DNA, the CDR3 is TGTGCCTGGAGTGAAAATTCCGAAAAACTGTTTTTT.

This clone has at least ten counts. The J gene is TRBJ2-7, the V gene TRBV20-1; 8 bases line up with TRBD1. J was trimmed by 2 bases and V by 7 bases; bases with no gene match: 7. In germline, CDR1 is DFQATT, CDR2 SNEGSKA (reference sequence). This CDR3 is 13 amino acids long. CDR3 DNA sequence: TGCAGTGTGACGGACAGGGTCCCCTACGAGCAGTACTTC. Translating gives CSVTDRVPYEQYF.

This clone appeared many times. J is TRBJ2-1 and V is TRBV6-5; 8 bases map to TRBD2. The CDR3 has 18 amino acids. CDR1 MNHEY and CDR2 SVGAGI come from the germline V gene. V was pared by 5 bases and J by 5 bases, with 17 bases of the junction left unmatched. CDR3 sequence reads: CASSPLSGSLRKDNEQFF. The CDR3, as DNA: TGTGCCAGCAGTCCCTTGAGCGGGAGTCTTCGTAAGGACAATGAGCAGTTCTTC.

The chain joins TRBV20-1 to TRBJ1-1; D call uncertain. Germline lookup yields CDR1 DFQATT and CDR2 SNEGSKA (reference sequence). With 0 bases removed from V and 5 bases from J, the gap between germline ends came to 25 bases. This CDR3 comprises 18 residues. The CDR3 protein is CSARESREVLTGKTEAFF. In nucleotides, the CDR3 is TGCAGTGCTAGAGAATCCCGGGAGGTTTTGACGGGGAAAACTGAAGCTTTCTTT.

The count of this clone is one. One end of the junction does not line up with germline, which may come from a read error. The rearrangement joins TRBV18 to TRBJ2-5; tentative D call: TRBD2 (5 bases). The CDR3 length is 21 residues. Germline V lookup: CDR1 KGHSH, CDR2 LQKENI. This CDR3 reads CASSPKRRAPSSTSIEEIQYF. In DNA form, the CDR3 reads TGTGCCAGCTCACCAAAGAGGCGGGCGCCAAGTTCCACGTCAATAGAAGAGATCCAGTACTTC. The whole variable domain, remainder taken from reference TRBV18 and TRBJ2-5, is NAGVMQNPRHLVRRRGQEARLRCSPMKGHSHVYWYRQLPEEGLKFMVYLQKENIIDESGMPKERFSAEFPKEGPSILRIQQVVRGDSAAYFCASSPKRRAPSSTSIEEIQYFGPGTRLLVL.

This clone was recorded at least ten times. J is TRBJ2-3 and V is TRBV24-1; D might be TRBD1 or TRBD2, each matching 5 bases. V gave up 3 bases and J gave up 1 base, with 10 bases separating them. Germline V lookup: CDR1 KGHDR, CDR2 SFDVKD. This CDR3 is 15 amino acids long. CDR3 region: CATSDHRDGTDTQYF. The CDR3 nucleotides are TGTGCCACCAGTGATCACCGGGACGGCACAGATACGCAGTATTTT.

The chain is built from TRBV6-2 or TRBV6-3 and TRBJ2-5; perhaps TRBD1 as D (6 bases). Germline CDR1 is MNHEY and CDR2 is SVGEGT. This CDR3 region has 15 residues. Deletions cut 6 bases from V and 3 bases from J, with 17 bases between. CDR3 residues: CASSRGLGPEETQYF. CDR3 nucleotide sequence: TGTGCCAGCAGCAGGGGCTTGGGCCCGGAAGAGACCCAGTACTTC.

By sample fraction, this clone is medium-sized (0.01 to 0.1%). The chain joins TRBV6-1 to TRBJ1-4; 8 bases are a match to TRBD1. Germline V lookup: CDR1 MNHNS, CDR2 SASEGT. The CDR3 spans 14 residues. The V and J ends lost 4 bases and 7 bases, in that order; junction bases with no gene match: 5. CDR3 amino acids: CASSGRGLGEKLFF. Written as DNA, the CDR3 is TGTGCCAGCAGTGGCAGGGGGCTAGGTGAAAAACTGTTTTTT.

V is TRBV20-1 and J is TRBJ1-1; 10 bases fit TRBD1. Germline-derived CDR1 and CDR2 are DFQATT and SNEGSKA (reference sequence). This CDR3 has 13 residues. V trimming: 5 bases; J trimming: 2 bases; junction bases outside the gene matches: 2. The CDR3 spells CSAGTGANTEAFF. DNA of the CDR3: TGCAGTGCTGGGACAGGGGCTAACACTGAAGCTTTCTTT.

This clone was observed many times. The rearrangement uses TRBV7-8 and TRBJ1-6; TRBD1 might be the D (6 bases). The CDR3 has 14 residues. V lost 1 base and J 9 bases, leaving 10 bases between the germline ends. Germline V gene lookup returns CDR1 SGHVS and CDR2 FQNEAQ. The CDR3 sequence is CASSLGGGISPLHF. CDR3 DNA sequence: TGTGCCAGCAGCTTAGGTGGGGGCATTTCACCCCTCCACTTT. The entire variable domain, with the rest obtained from reference TRBV7-8 and TRBJ1-6, is as follows: GAGVSQSPRYKVAKRGQDVALRCDPISGHVSLFWYQQALGQGPEFLTYFQNEAQLDKSGLPSDRFFAERPEGSVSTLKIQRTQQEDSAVYLCASSLGGGISPLHFGNGTRLTVT.

This clone was detected only a few times. One end of the junction is discordant with germline, which a read error may explain. The chain recombines TRBV6-1 with TRBJ2-1; 8 positions agree with TRBD2. Germline CDR1 and CDR2: MNHNS and SASEGT. The CDR3 covers 15 residues. For the CDR3, the DNA is TGCGCCAGCAGTGAGATAGCGGGATTACGCAATGAGCAGTTCTTC. The encoded protein is CASSEIAGLRNEQFF.

This clone was detected ten times or more. This same CDR3 is encoded by further DNA sequences in the sample. V gene TRBV20-1 combines with J gene TRBJ1-5; the D is unclear. Looked up from germline, CDR1 is DFQATT and CDR2 is SNEGSKA (reference sequence). This CDR3 has 13 residues. V was clipped by 1 base and J by 4 bases, with 8 bases between them. This CDR3 reads CSARGRDNQPQHF. The DNA of the CDR3 is TGCAGTGCTAGAGGACGAGATAATCAGCCCCAGCATTTT.

This clone was counted at least ten times. The J gene is TRBJ1-3, the V gene TRBV20-1; a weak D match, TRBD1 (5 bases). CDR1 is DFQATT, CDR2 SNEGSKA, per germline (reference sequence). This CDR3 region has 14 residues. V was pared by 6 bases and J by 2 bases, with 14 bases between. CDR3 sequence reads: CSARRGGAGNTIYF. CDR3 nucleotide sequence: TGCAGTGCCCGCCGAGGAGGGGCTGGAAACACCATATATTTT.

The chain carries TRBV24-1 and TRBJ1-1; D is ambiguous. The V end was cut by 7 bases, the J end by 0 bases, with 20 bases between. The CDR3 totals 17 residues. Germline CDR1 KGHDR, CDR2 SFDVKD. DNA of the CDR3: TGTGCCACCAGGCCCTTGGGCGGGATATTATTGAACACTGAAGCTTTCTTT. Translated, it gives CATRPLGGILLNTEAFF.

This clone was seen repeatedly, ten times or more. This chain uses TRBV7-9 with TRBJ1-6; maybe TRBD1 (5 bases). V lost 5 bases and J 10 bases, leaving 9 bases between the germline ends. Germline CDR1 reads SEHNR; CDR2 reads FQNEAQ (reference sequence). The CDR3 has 12 amino acids. DNA for the CDR3: TGTGCCAGCAGCCGCCGGGGCTCACCCCTCCACTTT. Translated: CASSRRGSPLHF.

This clone was seen repeatedly, ten times or more. The chain carries TRBV6-1 and TRBJ1-2, with D unclear. Trimming left V 6 bases short and J 6 bases short, with 11 bases between. Germline loops: CDR1 MNHNS, CDR2 SASEGT. There are 12 residues in the CDR3. In DNA form, the CDR3 reads TGTGCCAGCAGCCGTACAGTGGATGGCTACACCTTC. This gives the protein CASSRTVDGYTF.

This clone was seen ten or more times. The chain couples TRBV6-1 to TRBJ2-2, with D maybe TRBD1 (6 bases). V shed 7 bases and J shed 5 bases, with 11 bases lying between them. The CDR3 extends over 13 amino acids. Germline V gene data show CDR1 as MNHNS and CDR2 as SASEGT. CDR3 bases: TGTGCCAGCAACACAGGGCGGACCGGGGAGCTGTTTTTT. Encoded protein: CASNTGRTGELFF.

The chain links TRBV27 to TRBJ1-1; D unclear. The V and J ends lost 0 bases and 5 bases respectively, with 10 bases between them. CDR3 length: 14 amino acids. CDR1 and CDR2 (germline): MNHEY, SMNVEV (reference sequence). The CDR3 DNA reads TGTGCCAGCAGTTTATCGGGATTAGGGACTGAAGCTTTCTTT. Encoded protein: CASSLSGLGTEAFF.

By share of the sample, this clone is medium-sized. The chain is built from TRBV20-1 and TRBJ2-1; D unclear. The germline V gene encodes CDR1 DFQATT and CDR2 SNEGSKA (reference sequence). The CDR3 spans 13 residues. V gave up 3 bases and J gave up 7 bases, with 13 bases separating them. CDR3 sequence reads: CSASPRSSNEQFF. The CDR3 nucleotides read TGCAGTGCTAGTCCCCGATCGTCGAATGAGCAGTTCTTC.

CDR3 amino acids: CATSRAGHNEQFF. The CDR3, as DNA: TGTGCCACCAGCAGAGCCGGGCACAATGAGCAGTTCTTC. This sequence joins TRBV15 and TRBJ2-1; no reliable D call. This CDR3 comprises 13 residues. V lost 1 base, J lost 5 bases, and 6 bases lay in between. Germline V gives CDR1 LNHNV, CDR2 YYDKDF (reference sequence).

DNA of the CDR3: TGTGCCATCAGTTTTTGCTCTGGAAACACCATATATTTT. This translates into CAISFCSGNTIYF. The V call is TRBV10-3, the J call TRBJ1-3, with unresolved D. CDR1 and CDR2 from the germline V gene are ENHRY and SYGVKD. The CDR3 loop spans 13 amino acids. Trimming cost V 5 bases and J 0 bases, with 5 bases left between them.

This clone was observed many times. J is TRBJ1-6 and V is TRBV6-6; TRBD1 aligns across 7 bases. V was pared by 3 bases and J by 7 bases, with 6 bases of the junction left unmatched. Germline CDR1 and CDR2: MNHNY and SVGAGI (reference sequence). The CDR3 is made up of 15 amino acids. CDR3 protein: CASSYSTGRNSPLHF. In nucleotides, the CDR3 is TGTGCCAGCAGTTATTCGACAGGGCGAAATTCACCCCTCCACTTT.